This record looks at one T cell receptor beta chain sequence and its context. PCR primers comprised 60 Vbeta and 13 Jbeta primers. Some clones are missing from TCRdb's copy, which holds only in-frame ones; the method was immunoSEQ multiplex PCR. The repertoire has about 21,000 clones, about 80% of them found once; the top ten carry around 7%. These data belong to a study of cytomegalovirus exposure and HLA in healthy donors. CDR3 length equals 16 residues. The J segment lost 1 base and the V segment lost 5 bases, leaving 9 bases of the junction unmatched. The V gene's germline CDR1 is SGHDN and CDR2 FVKESK.

This chain uses TRBV14 with TRBJ1-1; 8 nucleotides match TRBD1. The source is a man between 60 and 75 years old in good health and CMV-seronegative. Sequenced input: PBMCs. DNA for the CDR3: TGTGCCAGCAGCTATTACTCCGGGACAGGGAACACTGAAGCTTTCTTT. Its protein is CASSYYSGTGNTEAFF.